Below, one T cell receptor beta chain is given with its context. The data were taken from a study of blood T cell repertoires in COVID-19. In the authors' methods: How many nucleated cells were present was estimated from reference gene primer amplification. Sequencing was performed with immunoSEQ multiplex PCR; in TCRdb, only in-frame clones are kept and a portion is missing. That table is the source of V, J and clone size, and D and trimming were worked out from the DNA. The data show 160,000 or so clones, with approximately 81% seen just once and around 1.1% held by the top ten. V shed 2 bases, J shed 6 bases, and the junction held 7 bases outside the gene matches. This CDR3 region has 15 residues. From germline, CDR1 is SGHVS and CDR2 FQNEAQ.

This clonotype originated in a man aged 40-50 years with acute or convalescent COVID-19. The rearrangement joins TRBV7-8 to TRBJ1-5; 7 bases line up with TRBD1. Sequencing input: peripheral blood. The CDR3 DNA reads as TGTGCCAGCAGCTTATTGGGCCAGGGGGGTCAGCCCCAGCATTTT. It specifies CASSLLGQGGQPQHF.